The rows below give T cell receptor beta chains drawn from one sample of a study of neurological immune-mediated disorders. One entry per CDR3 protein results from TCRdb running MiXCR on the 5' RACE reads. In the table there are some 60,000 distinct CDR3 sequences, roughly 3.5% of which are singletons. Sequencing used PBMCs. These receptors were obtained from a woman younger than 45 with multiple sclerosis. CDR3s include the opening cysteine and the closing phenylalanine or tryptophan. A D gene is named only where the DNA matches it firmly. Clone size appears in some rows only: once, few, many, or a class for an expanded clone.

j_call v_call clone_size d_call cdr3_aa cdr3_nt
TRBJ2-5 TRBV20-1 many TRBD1 CSASIPGGQETQYF TGCAGTGCTAGTATCCCAGGGGGCCAAGAGACCCAGTACTTC
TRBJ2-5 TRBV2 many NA CASRIQRTDRTQYF TGTGCCAGCAGAATCCAGAGAACCGACAGGACCCAGTACTTC
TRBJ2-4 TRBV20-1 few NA CSVRRKIQYF TGCAGTGTACGAAGGAAAATTCAGTACTTC
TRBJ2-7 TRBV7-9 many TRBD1 CASSDYGTARSYEQYF TGTGCCAGCAGCGACTATGGGACAGCCCGCTCCTACGAGCAGTACTTC
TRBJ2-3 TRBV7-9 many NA CASSFVVTDTQYF TGTGCCAGCAGCTTTGTGGTAACAGATACGCAGTATTTT
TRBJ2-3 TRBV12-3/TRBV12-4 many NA CASSLAGAPVTDTQYF TGTGCCAGCAGTTTAGCGGGGGCGCCGGTCACAGATACGCAGTATTTT
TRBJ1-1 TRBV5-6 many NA CASSLGPTEAFF TGTGCCAGCAGCTTGGGTCCCACTGAAGCTTTCTTT
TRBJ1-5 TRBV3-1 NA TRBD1 CASSQGTGISNQPQNF TGTGCCAGCAGCCAAGGGACAGGAATTAGCAATCAGCCCCAGAATTTT
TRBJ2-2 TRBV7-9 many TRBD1 CASSLRGQLNTGELFF TGTGCCAGCAGCTTACGGGGACAGTTGAACACCGGGGAGCTGTTTTTT
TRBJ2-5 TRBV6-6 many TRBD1 CASSYPGQGDETQYF TGTGCCAGCAGTTACCCAGGACAGGGGGATGAGACCCAGTACTTC
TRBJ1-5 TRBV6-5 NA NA CASSYSRGSNQTQHF TGTGCCAGCAGTTACTCCCGGGGAAGCAATCAGACCCAGCATTTT
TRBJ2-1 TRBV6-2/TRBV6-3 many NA CASRRSSYNEQFF TGTGCCAGCAGGAGGAGCTCCTACAATGAGCAGTTCTTC
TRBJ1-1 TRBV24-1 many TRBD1 CATSDRTGGKAFF TGTGCCACCAGTGACCGGACAGGGGGGAAAGCTTTCTTT
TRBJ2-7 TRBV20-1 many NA CSARVGGPLSYEQYF TGCAGTGCTAGAGTAGGGGGACCCTTATCCTACGAGCAGTACTTC
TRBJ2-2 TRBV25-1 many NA CASSESQGGTGELFF TGTGCCAGCAGTGAATCCCAGGGCGGCACCGGGGAGCTGTTTTTT
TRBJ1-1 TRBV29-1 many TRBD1 CSARDRGRRGTEAFF TGCAGCGCACGGGACAGGGGGCGTCGGGGCACTGAAGCTTTCTTT
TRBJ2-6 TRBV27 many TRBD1 CASSRAGQGTGANVLTF TGTGCCAGCAGCCGAGCGGGACAGGGTACTGGGGCCAACGTCCTGACTTTC
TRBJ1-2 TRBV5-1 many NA CASSLAGDYGYTF TGCGCCAGCAGCTTGGCCGGGGATTATGGCTACACCTTC
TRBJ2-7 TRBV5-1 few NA CASSTLRLSESYEQYF TGCGCCAGCAGCACCCTTAGACTTTCGGAATCCTACGAGCAGTACTTC
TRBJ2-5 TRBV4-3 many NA CASSRRWPGETQYF TGCGCCAGCAGCCGCCGATGGCCTGGGGAGACCCAGTACTTC
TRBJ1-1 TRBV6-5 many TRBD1 CASSEDRGGTEAFF TGTGCCAGCAGTGAGGACAGGGGCGGCACTGAAGCTTTCTTT
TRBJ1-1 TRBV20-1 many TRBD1 CSARRQGGTEAFF TGCAGTGCGCGGCGACAGGGTGGCACTGAAGCTTTCTTT
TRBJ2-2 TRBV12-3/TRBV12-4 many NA CASSFPRAGTMNTGELFF TGTGCCAGCAGTTTTCCCCGGGCCGGGACAATGAACACCGGGGAGCTGTTTTTT
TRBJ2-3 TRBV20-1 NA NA CSARAGVADTQYF TGCAGTGCTAGAGCGGGAGTTGCTGATACGCAGTATTTT
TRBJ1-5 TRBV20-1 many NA CSARSGQRVNQPQHF TGCAGTGCTAGATCGGGCCAGAGAGTCAATCAGCCCCAGCATTTT
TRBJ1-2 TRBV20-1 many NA CSARTRDGGYTF TGCAGTGCTAGGACCCGGGATGGGGGCTACACCTTC
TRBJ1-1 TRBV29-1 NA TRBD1 CSVNGQGVTEAFF TGCAGCGTTAACGGGCAGGGGGTCACTGAAGCTTTCTTT
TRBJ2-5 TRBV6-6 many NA CASSSSLRETQYF TGTGCCAGCAGCTCTTCGCTTAGGGAGACCCAGTACTTC
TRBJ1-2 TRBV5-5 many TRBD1 CASSGTVYGYTF TGTGCCAGCAGTGGGACAGTCTATGGCTACACCTTC
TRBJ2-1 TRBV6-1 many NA CASSRGQGYNEQFF TGTGCCAGCAGTAGAGGGCAGGGGTACAATGAGCAGTTCTTC
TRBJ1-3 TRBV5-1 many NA CASSPGAAGNTIYF TGCGCCAGCAGCCCCGGGGCCGCTGGAAACACCATATATTTT
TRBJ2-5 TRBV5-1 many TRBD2 CASSLVLAEETQYF TGCGCCAGCAGCTTGGTGCTAGCGGAAGAGACCCAGTACTTC
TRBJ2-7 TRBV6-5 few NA CASNRANSYEQYF TGTGCCAGCAACAGGGCCAACTCCTACGAGCAGTACTTC
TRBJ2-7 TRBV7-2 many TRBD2 CASSLIAGGLYEQYF TGTGCCAGCAGCTTAATAGCGGGGGGGCTTTACGAGCAGTACTTC
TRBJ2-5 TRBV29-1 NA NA CSAKLPGQETQYF TGCAGCGCGAAATTGCCAGGCCAAGAGACCCAGTACTTC
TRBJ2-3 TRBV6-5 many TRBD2 CASSPNPLTSDTQYF TGTGCCAGCAGTCCTAACCCTTTGACTAGCGATACGCAGTATTTT
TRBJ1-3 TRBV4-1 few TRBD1 CASSHRTGSRYTIYF TGCGCCAGCAGCCACCGGACAGGCAGCCGTTACACCATATATTTT
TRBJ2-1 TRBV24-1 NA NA CATGMGGLPYNEQFF TGTGCCACCGGTATGGGAGGCCTACCCTACAATGAGCAGTTCTTC
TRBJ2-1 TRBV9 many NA CASSVGTGESRPRSNEQFF TGTGCCAGCAGCGTAGGTACTGGGGAGTCGCGTCCTCGAAGCAATGAGCAGTTCTTC
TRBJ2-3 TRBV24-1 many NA CATSAPNRGTDTQYF TGTGCCACCAGTGCCCCGAACAGGGGCACAGATACGCAGTATTTT
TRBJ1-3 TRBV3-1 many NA CASSQDSTGQVSGNTIYF TGTGCCAGCAGCCAAGATAGTACGGGACAAGTCTCTGGAAACACCATATATTTT
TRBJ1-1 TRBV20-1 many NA CSAGRGVTEAFF TGCAGTGCCGGAAGGGGGGTTACTGAAGCTTTCTTT
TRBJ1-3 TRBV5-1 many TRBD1 CASSFTTGTGGNTIYF TGCGCCAGCAGCTTTACTACCGGGACAGGTGGAAACACCATATATTTT
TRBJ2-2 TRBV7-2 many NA CASSAFGELFF TGTGCCAGCAGCGCCTTTGGGGAGCTGTTTTTT
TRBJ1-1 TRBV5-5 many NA CASTPIWGARAFF TGTGCCAGCACCCCTATCTGGGGGGCCCGAGCTTTCTTT
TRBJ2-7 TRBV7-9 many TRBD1 CASSHQYRGYEQYF TGTGCCAGCAGCCACCAGTACAGGGGCTACGAGCAGTACTTC
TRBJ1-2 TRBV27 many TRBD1 CASSSQQGRFGYTF TGTGCCAGCAGTTCTCAACAGGGGCGGTTTGGCTACACCTTC
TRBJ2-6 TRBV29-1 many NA CSPPFAFCSSGANVLTF TGCAGCCCGCCGTTCGCGTTCTGTTCCTCTGGGGCCAACGTCCTGACTTTC
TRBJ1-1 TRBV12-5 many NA CASGLVGEGEAFF TGTGCTAGTGGTTTGGTAGGCGAAGGGGAAGCTTTCTTT
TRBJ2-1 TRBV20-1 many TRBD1 CSARDTWTGIYNEQFF TGCAGTGCTAGAGATACGTGGACAGGGATCTACAATGAGCAGTTCTTC
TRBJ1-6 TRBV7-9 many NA CASREGGKPLNF TGTGCCAGCAGGGAGGGGGGAAAGCCCCTCAACTTT
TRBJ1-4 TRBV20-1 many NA CSLREANEKLFF TGCAGTCTCAGGGAGGCTAATGAAAAACTGTTTTTT
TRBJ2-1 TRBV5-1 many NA CASSRPVSGANEQFF TGCGCCAGCAGCCGACCAGTAAGTGGTGCCAATGAGCAGTTCTTC
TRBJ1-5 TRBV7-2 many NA CASSSPEMGNQPQHF TGTGCCAGCAGCTCCCCCGAAATGGGGAATCAGCCCCAGCATTTT
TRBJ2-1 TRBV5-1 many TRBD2 CASMQSGGNEQFF TGCGCCAGCATGCAAAGCGGGGGAAATGAGCAGTTCTTC
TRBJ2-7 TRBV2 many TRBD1 CASSGTGIPYEQYF TGTGCCAGCAGTGGGACAGGCATACCCTACGAGCAGTACTTC
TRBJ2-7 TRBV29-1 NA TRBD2 CSASGTMYEQYF TGCAGCGCCTCCGGGACTATGTACGAGCAGTACTTC
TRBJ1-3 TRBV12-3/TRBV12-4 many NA CASSSQGRTGNTIYF TGTGCCAGCAGTTCACAGGGCAGGACTGGAAACACCATATATTTT
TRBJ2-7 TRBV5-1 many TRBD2 CASSVTSGTSGRLSYEQYF TGCGCCAGCAGCGTAACATCGGGGACTAGCGGGAGGCTGTCCTACGAGCAGTACTTC
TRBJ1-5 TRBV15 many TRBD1 CATSRELQGASNQPQNF TGTGCCACCAGCAGGGAATTACAGGGGGCTAGCAATCAGCCCCAGAATTTT